Following are 29 T cell receptor beta chains from one sample sequenced in a study of naive and memory T cell subsets. Ligated cDNA underwent four rounds of PCR with nested alpha and beta constant region primers and SP2. TCRdb analysed the UMI-ligation and nested PCR reads with MiXCR anew, one entry per CDR3 protein. This sample yields around 31,000 distinct CDR3 sequences, of which 5.5% to 7.5% are seen a single time; 2.5% to 3.5% belongs to the top ten. Treatment reported: skin biopsy from PPD injection site in Mantoux-positive individual. An oligonucleotide containing a UMI was ligated to the 3' end of TCR cDNA. This specimen consisted of skin, obtained from a tuberculin skin test site. The receptors derive from an adult in good health.

In this sample, this clonotype turned up a few times. The chain carries TRBV14 and TRBJ2-2; a possible D gene is TRBD1 (6 bases). V was clipped by 3 bases and J by 1 base, with 6 bases between them. CDR1 and CDR2 from the germline V gene are SGHDN and FVKESK. This CDR3 has 14 residues. Here the CDR3 reads CASSHRGNTGELFF. CDR3 in DNA: TGTGCCAGCAGCCACAGGGGGAACACCGGGGAGCTGTTTTTT.

This clonotype was found many times. This chain joins TRBV20-1 and TRBJ2-3; D is perhaps TRBD2 (7 bases). Germline CDR1 is DFQATT and CDR2 is SNEGSKA (reference sequence). Trimming pared 3 bases from V and 0 bases from J, leaving 16 bases between. This CDR3 is 16 amino acids long. CDR3 coding DNA: TGCAGTGCTAGTCCCGGGGGGCGTGCTAGCACAGATACGCAGTATTTT. This sequence encodes CSASPGGRASTDTQYF.

The V call is TRBV6-1, the J call TRBJ1-1; a possible D gene is TRBD1 (6 bases). The V gene lost 5 bases and the J gene lost 8 bases, with 21 bases spanning the gap. Germline CDR1 and CDR2: MNHNS and SASEGT. The CDR3 sequence is 15 residues long. CDR3 sequence reads: CASSLNTGSNVEAFF. The CDR3 DNA sequence: TGTGCCAGCAGTCTTAATACAGGGAGCAATGTGGAAGCTTTCTTT.

This clonotype has a count of ten or more. V gene TRBV6-5 combines with J gene TRBJ2-3; D gene uncertain. Germline V gene sequence: CDR1 MNHEY, CDR2 SVGAGI. Trimming took off 6 bases at V and 0 bases at J, with 10 bases between the two ends. CDR3 length equals 14 residues. The CDR3 nucleotides are TGTGCCAGCAGGACCCGGCCTAGCACAGATACGCAGTATTTT. As protein: CASRTRPSTDTQYF.

In its sample, this clonotype was seen many times. The chain couples TRBV4-1 to TRBJ2-4; D is undetermined. Trimming pared 2 bases from V and 1 base from J, leaving 12 bases between. Germline V CDR1 and CDR2: MGHRA, YSYEKL. This CDR3 has 16 amino acids. The CDR3 reads CASSQLSRRAKNIQYF. CDR3 bases: TGCGCCAGCAGCCAATTGAGCCGGCGGGCCAAAAACATTCAGTACTTC.

Ten or more counts support this clonotype. The genes are TRBV7-8 and TRBJ1-2; a weak D match, TRBD1 (6 bases). Germline CDR1 is SGHVS and CDR2 is FQNEAQ. The CDR3 sequence is 14 residues long. Deletions cut 2 bases from V and 5 bases from J, with 12 bases between. DNA of the CDR3: TGTGCCAGCAGCTTAAAAGGAGGGGGGTATGGCTACACCTTC. Translating gives CASSLKGGGYGYTF.

This clonotype was found a few times. V usage is TRBV6-6 and J usage is TRBJ2-7; D is undetermined. Germline V gene lookup returns CDR1 MNHNY and CDR2 SVGAGI (reference sequence). Trimming shortened V by 5 bases and J by 3 bases, and 11 bases separated the two germline ends. The CDR3 is 13 residues long. The CDR3 sequence: CASSPESLYEQYF. For the CDR3, the DNA is TGTGCCAGCAGTCCCGAAAGCCTCTACGAGCAGTACTTC.

The count of this clonotype is one. A much larger clone differs from this one at a single base, so this may be a read error. The chain carries TRBV5-4 and TRBJ2-1; D might be TRBD2 (7 bases). The CDR3 consists of 15 residues. CDR1 is SGHNT and CDR2 is YYREEE in the germline V gene (reference sequence). Trimming took off 8 bases at V and 8 bases at J, with 23 bases between the two ends. The CDR3 region has the DNA TGTGCCAGGAGCCTTAAGGGGGGGCGGGACGATGAGCAGTTCTTC. Its translation is CARSLKGGRDDEQFF. The whole variable domain, filled in from reference TRBV5-4 and TRBJ2-1, reads ETGVTQSPTHLIKTRGQQVTLRCSSQSGHNTVSWYQQALGQGPQFIFQYYREEENGRGNFPPRFSGLQFPNYSSELNVNALELDDSALYLCARSLKGGRDDEQFFGPGTRLTVL.

This clonotype was recorded many times. This chain uses TRBV7-2 with TRBJ1-1; D remains ambiguous. V was pared by 4 bases and J by 3 bases, with 9 bases between. This CDR3 has 13 residues. Germline V gives CDR1 SGHTA, CDR2 FQGNSA. CDR3 residues: CASSSIEDTEAFF. As DNA, the CDR3 is TGTGCCAGCAGCTCAATAGAGGACACTGAAGCTTTCTTT.

Many counts were recorded for this clonotype. The rearrangement joins TRBV12-3 or TRBV12-4 to TRBJ2-5; TRBD2 matches at 8 bases. The CDR3 has 14 residues. V was clipped by 4 bases and J by 5 bases; unmatched bases: 6. The CDR3 reads CASSSSGGGETQYF. The CDR3 nucleotides are TGTGCCAGCAGTTCGAGCGGGGGCGGGGAGACCCAGTACTTC.

This clonotype was observed at least ten times. The chain joins TRBV6-2 or TRBV6-3 to TRBJ1-5; 7 bases line up with TRBD1. Trimming took 5 bases from V and 1 from J; bases not matched to a gene: 5. CDR1 MNHEY and CDR2 SVGEGT come from the germline V gene. The CDR3 is made up of 15 amino acids. The CDR3: CASSPGTESNQPQHF. The DNA for the CDR3 is TGTGCCAGCAGTCCCGGGACAGAGAGCAATCAGCCCCAGCATTTT.

As regards this clonotype: This sequence may be a read error, since a much larger clone differs from it by one base. V and J are TRBV5-1 and TRBJ2-5; tentatively, D is TRBD1 (6 bases). The CDR3 covers 17 residues. CDR1 is SGHRS and CDR2 is YFSETQ in the germline V gene. The V and J ends lost 0 bases and 1 base respectively, with 16 bases between them. The CDR3 DNA sequence: TGCGCCAGCAGCTTGGATCGGGCAGGGGAAGGCCAAGAGACCCAGTACTTC. It translates to CASSLDRAGEGQETQYF.

This clonotype appeared a few times. The gene calls are TRBV7-3 and TRBJ2-1, with 8 bases matching TRBD2. V was pared by 4 bases and J by 8 bases, with 10 bases of the junction left unmatched. Germline-derived CDR1 and CDR2 are SGHTA and FQGTGA. This CDR3 region has 15 residues. The CDR3 coding sequence is TGTGCCAGCAGCTGGTCCCCGGGGGGGCTTGATGAGCAGTTCTTC. This translates into CASSWSPGGLDEQFF.

This clonotype was seen ten or more times. This chain links TRBV12-3 or TRBV12-4 with TRBJ2-1, with D maybe TRBD1 (6 bases). Trimming shortened V by 5 bases and J by 6 bases, and 11 bases separated the two germline ends. CDR3 size: 13 residues. The CDR3 sequence is CASSRGQFNEQFF. For the CDR3, the DNA is TGTGCCAGCAGTCGAGGACAGTTCAATGAGCAGTTCTTC.

This clonotype was counted only a few times. The chain is built from TRBV7-9 and TRBJ2-5; D perhaps matches TRBD2 (6 bases). V lost 5 bases and J 5 bases, leaving 12 bases between the germline ends. The CDR3 spans 13 residues. Germline V lookup: CDR1 SEHNR, CDR2 FQNEAQ (reference sequence). CDR3 protein: CASSRRLEETQYF. As DNA, the CDR3 is TGTGCCAGCAGCCGTCGACTAGAGGAGACCCAGTACTTC.

This clonotype was detected many times. This sequence joins TRBV12-5 and TRBJ2-3; D is unresolved. This CDR3 is 13 amino acids long. V dropped 8 bases and J dropped 1 base, with 10 bases sitting between them. Looked up from germline, CDR1 is LGHNT and CDR2 is FRNRAP. The CDR3 region has the DNA TGTGCTAGTCTAATTGGTGGCACAGATACGCAGTATTTT. It specifies CASLIGGTDTQYF. Full variable domain (outside the CDR3, taken from reference TRBV12-5 and TRBJ2-3): DARVTQTPRHKVTEMGQEVTMRCQPILGHNTVFWYRQTMMQGLELLAYFRNRAPLDDSGMPKDRFSAEMPDATLATLKIQPSEPRDSAVYFCASLIGGTDTQYFGPGTRLTVL.

This clonotype was observed many times. CDR3 sequence: CASSYGNEQFF. The CDR3 DNA sequence: TGTGCCAGCAGTTACGGCAATGAGCAGTTCTTC. The chain links TRBV6-5 to TRBJ2-1; D gene uncertain. Trimming took 2 bases from V and 6 from J, leaving 2 bases between them. CDR1 and CDR2 from the germline V gene are MNHEY and SVGAGI. This CDR3 region has 11 residues.

This clonotype was picked up many times. The chain combines TRBV12-3 or TRBV12-4 with TRBJ1-2; D is uncertain. The CDR3 has 11 residues. The ends were cut back, 3 bases at V and 7 bases at J, with 6 bases in the middle. The CDR3 loop reads CASSFSGGYTF. CDR3 in DNA: TGTGCCAGCAGTTTTTCTGGTGGCTACACCTTC.

This clonotype was seen a handful of times. DNA of the CDR3: TGCAGTGCTAGAGATCGGCGGACAGGGGTGATATACGAGCAGTACTTC. Encoded protein: CSARDRRTGVIYEQYF. The V call is TRBV20-1, the J call TRBJ2-7; TRBD1 matches at 9 bases. V lost 0 bases to trimming and J lost 4 bases; unmatched junction nucleotides: 10. This CDR3 spans 16 amino acids. Per germline, CDR1 DFQATT and CDR2 SNEGSKA (reference sequence).

This clonotype counts as medium-sized. The chain has TRBV11-2 and TRBJ2-5; 8 nucleotides line up with TRBD1. The CDR3 sequence is 13 residues long. The V gene's germline CDR1 is SGHAT and CDR2 FQNNGV. V lost 6 bases and J lost 2; bases outside the gene matches: 2. The CDR3 DNA follows: TGTGCCAGCAGAAGACAGGGGCAAGAGACCCAGTACTTC. Translated, it gives CASRRQGQETQYF.

This clonotype was observed at least ten times. The CDR3 sequence is CASSRNSGSYEQYF. CDR3 nucleotides: TGTGCCAGCAGCCGCAATAGCGGCTCCTACGAGCAGTACTTC. The J gene is TRBJ2-7, the V gene TRBV3-1, with D perhaps TRBD2 (6 bases). Germline V CDR1 and CDR2: LGHDT, YNNKEL (reference sequence). There are 14 residues in the CDR3. The V gene lost 4 bases and the J gene lost 0 bases, with 10 bases spanning the gap.

This clonotype showed up many times. This chain uses TRBV20-1 with TRBJ2-2; TRBD2 agrees at 9 bases. Trimming cost V 3 bases and J 4 bases; bases outside gene matches: 3. CDR1 is DFQATT and CDR2 is SNEGSKA in the germline V gene (reference sequence). The CDR3 totals 14 residues. The CDR3 loop reads CSASLRGGTGELFF. CDR3 bases: TGCAGTGCTAGTCTGCGGGGGGGCACCGGGGAGCTGTTTTTT.

By sample share, this clonotype is medium-sized. The genes are TRBV27 and TRBJ2-3, with 7 nucleotides matching TRBD2. The trim removed 4 bases at V and 2 bases at J, leaving 9 bases unmatched. The CDR3 length is 16 residues. In germline, CDR1 is MNHEY, CDR2 SMNVEV (reference sequence). The CDR3 protein is CASSSSRGTITDTQYF. The CDR3 DNA is TGTGCCAGCAGTTCTAGCCGCGGGACTATCACAGATACGCAGTATTTT.

This clonotype was found many times. The genes are TRBV3-1 and TRBJ2-7; 11 nucleotides line up with TRBD2. Germline lookup yields CDR1 LGHDT and CDR2 YNNKEL (reference sequence). The CDR3 is 17 amino acids. V was clipped by 4 bases and J by 1 base; unmatched bases: 9. The CDR3 is CASSPRASGGRSYEQYF. The DNA for the CDR3 is TGTGCCAGCAGCCCACGGGCTAGCGGGGGGCGTTCCTACGAGCAGTACTTC.

This clonotype was detected ten times or more. The rearrangement uses TRBV14 and TRBJ2-3, with 8 nucleotides matching TRBD2. The CDR3 consists of 19 residues. Trimming cost V 2 bases and J 4 bases; bases outside gene matches: 17. Germline V gene data show CDR1 as SGHDN and CDR2 as FVKESK. CDR3 loop: CASSQRTVIGGAGADTQYF. In nucleotides, the CDR3 is TGTGCCAGCAGCCAACGGACGGTGATCGGGGGGGCCGGGGCAGATACGCAGTATTTT.

Many counts were recorded for this clonotype. The genes are TRBV9 and TRBJ2-3; D might be TRBD1 (6 bases). The CDR3 is 15 amino acids. Trimming took off 5 bases at V and 0 bases at J, with 13 bases between the two ends. CDR1 and CDR2 (germline): SGDLS, YYNGEE. CDR3 region: CASRTGLLSTDTQYF. The CDR3 DNA sequence: TGTGCCAGCAGGACAGGTCTTCTAAGCACAGATACGCAGTATTTT. The complete variable domain, with remaining parts taken from reference TRBV9 and TRBJ2-3, reads DSGVTQTPKHLITATGQRVTLRCSPRSGDLSVYWYQQSLDQGLQFLIQYYNGEERAKGNILERFSAQQFPDLHSELNLSSLELGDSALYFCASRTGLLSTDTQYFGPGTRLTVL.

This clonotype was observed at least ten times. This chain uses TRBV7-6 with TRBJ2-1; D is undetermined. Germline-derived CDR1 and CDR2 are SGHVS and FNYEAQ. This CDR3 is built from 15 residues. V gave up 5 bases and J gave up 0 bases, with 11 bases separating them. The CDR3 bases are TGTGCCAGCAGCGCTGACGGTAGCTCCTACAATGAGCAGTTCTTC. Protein sequence: CASSADGSSYNEQFF. The complete variable domain, with remaining parts taken from reference TRBV7-6 and TRBJ2-1, reads GAGVSQSPRYKVTKRGQDVALRCDPISGHVSLYWYRQALGQGPEFLTYFNYEAQQDKSGLPNDRFSAERPEGSISTLTIQRTEQRDSAMYRCASSADGSSYNEQFFGPGTRLTVL.

The sample holds many counts of this clonotype. The chain has TRBV5-6 and TRBJ2-3; 14 nucleotides align to TRBD2. Per germline, CDR1 SGHDT and CDR2 YYEEEE. The CDR3 covers 19 residues. V was clipped by 0 bases and J by 2 bases; unmatched bases: 8. The CDR3 coding sequence is TGTGCCAGCAGCTTGGCTCGGACTAGCGGGGGGATGAACACAGATACGCAGTATTTT. It specifies CASSLARTSGGMNTDTQYF.

The J gene is TRBJ2-1, the V gene TRBV12-3 or TRBV12-4, with 9 bases fitting TRBD1. After removal of 4 bases from V and 7 bases from J, the junction contained 5 bases not matched to a gene. CDR3 length: 14 amino acids. The CDR3 bases are TGTGCCAGCAGTTCAGGGACAGGGAGGAATGAGCAGTTCTTC. It yields the protein CASSSGTGRNEQFF.